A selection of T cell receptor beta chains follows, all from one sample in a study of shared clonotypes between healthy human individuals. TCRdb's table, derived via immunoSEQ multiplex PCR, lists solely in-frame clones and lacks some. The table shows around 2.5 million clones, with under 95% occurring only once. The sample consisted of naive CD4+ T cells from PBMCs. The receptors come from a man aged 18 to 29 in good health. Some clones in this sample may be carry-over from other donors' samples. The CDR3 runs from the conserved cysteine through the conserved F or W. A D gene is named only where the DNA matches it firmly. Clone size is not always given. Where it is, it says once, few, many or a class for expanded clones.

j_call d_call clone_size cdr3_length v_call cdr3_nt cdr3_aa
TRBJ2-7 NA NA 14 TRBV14 TGTGCCAGCAGCGATTGGGGGTTTACTGGCGAGCAGTACTTC CASSDWGFTGEQYF
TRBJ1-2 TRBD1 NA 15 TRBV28 TGTGCCAGCACCCAACGAAGGGGGCGTAACTATGGCTACACCTTC CASTQRRGRNYGYTF
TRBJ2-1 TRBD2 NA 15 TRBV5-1 TGCGCCAGCAGCTCGACTAGCGGGAGGGGAAATGAGCAGTTCTTC CASSSTSGRGNEQFF
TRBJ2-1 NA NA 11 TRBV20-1 TGCAGTGCCGACGAGCTACGCGAGCAGTTCTTC CSADELREQFF
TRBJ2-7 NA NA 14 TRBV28 TGTGCCAGCAGACCAGGGGGGGTGACTAGCGAGCAGTACTTC CASRPGGVTSEQYF
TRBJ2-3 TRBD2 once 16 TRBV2 TGTGCCAGCAGTCCAACGGGACTAGCGAGAACAGATACGCAGTATTTT CASSPTGLARTDTQYF
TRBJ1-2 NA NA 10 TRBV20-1 TGCAGCCCGCGGGAGAGGGGCTACACCTTC CSPRERGYTF
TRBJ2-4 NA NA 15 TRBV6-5 TGTGCCAGCAGGAAAAGGGCAGGGGCGCGAAACATTCAGTACTTC CASRKRAGARNIQYF
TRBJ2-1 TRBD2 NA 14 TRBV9 TGTGCCAGCAGCCCACTAGCGGGAGCAGGTGAGCAGTTCTTC CASSPLAGAGEQFF
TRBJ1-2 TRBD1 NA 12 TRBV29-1 TGCAGCGTTGAACAGGACAGGCGCTTCTACACCTTC CSVEQDRRFYTF
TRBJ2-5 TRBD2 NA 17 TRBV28 TGTGCCAGCAGTTTATCCCCGGGACTAGCGTTTCAAGAGACCCAGTACTTC CASSLSPGLAFQETQYF
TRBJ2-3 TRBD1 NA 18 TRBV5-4 TGTGCCAGCAGCTTGATGTTGAACAGGGGGTCCGGCACAGATACGCAGTATTTT CASSLMLNRGSGTDTQYF
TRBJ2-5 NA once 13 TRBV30 TGTGCCTGGAGTGGACAGGTACAAGAGACCCAGTACTTC CAWSGQVQETQYF
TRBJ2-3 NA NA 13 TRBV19 TGTGCCAGTAGTATAGAGGACACAGATACGCAGTATTTT CASSIEDTDTQYF
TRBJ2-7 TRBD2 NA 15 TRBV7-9 TGTGCCAGCAGCTTAGTTGGGGACTACTCCTTAGAGCAGTACTTC CASSLVGDYSLEQYF
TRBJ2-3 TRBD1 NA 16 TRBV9 TGTGCCAGCAGCGCGAACAGGGGGCTTTTATCAGATACGCAGTATTTT CASSANRGLLSDTQYF
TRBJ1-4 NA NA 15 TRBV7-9 TGTGCCAGCAGCTTACAGGGACGGGCTAATGAAAAACTGTTTTTT CASSLQGRANEKLFF
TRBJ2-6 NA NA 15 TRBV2 TGTGCCAGCATCTGGGGGGCTCGCGGGGCCAACGTCCTGACTTTC CASIWGARGANVLTF
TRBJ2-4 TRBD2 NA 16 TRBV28 TGTGCCAGCAGTTTAGGCGGGAGAATGGGCAAAAACATTCAGTACTTC CASSLGGRMGKNIQYF
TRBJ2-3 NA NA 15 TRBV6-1 TGTGCCAGCAGTGAAGATGGGGGAGCCACAGATACGCAGTATTTT CASSEDGGATDTQYF
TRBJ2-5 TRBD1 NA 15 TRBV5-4 TGTGCCAGCAGCTCCGGGACAGGGGGAGGAGAGACCCAGTACTTC CASSSGTGGGETQYF
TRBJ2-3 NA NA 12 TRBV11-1 TGTGCCAGCAGCTTACCTTCAGATACGCAGTATTTT CASSLPSDTQYF
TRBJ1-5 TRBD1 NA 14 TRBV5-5 TGTGCCAGCAGCCCCGGGACAGAGGCCCAGGCCCAGCATTTT CASSPGTEAQAQHF
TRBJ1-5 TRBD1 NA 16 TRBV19 TGTGCCAGTAGTATACGGTCGGACAGGCGGAATCAGCCCCAGCATTTT CASSIRSDRRNQPQHF
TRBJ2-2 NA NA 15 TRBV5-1 TGCGCCAGCAGCCCTTTCGGACAAAACACCGGGGAGCTGTTTTTT CASSPFGQNTGELFF
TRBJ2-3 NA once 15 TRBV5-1 TGCGCCAGCAGCTTTACCGACCTCATCACAGATACGCAGTATTTT CASSFTDLITDTQYF
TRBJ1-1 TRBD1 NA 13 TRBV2 TGTGCCACCAGTTCCGAGGGGGCCACTGAAGCTTTCTTT CATSSEGATEAFF
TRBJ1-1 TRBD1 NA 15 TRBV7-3 TGTGCCAGCAGCTCACCGGACAGGGGGCACACTGAAGCTTTCTTT CASSSPDRGHTEAFF
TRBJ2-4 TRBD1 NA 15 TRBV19 TGTGCCAGTAGTCAGGGACAGGGTGTGGAAAACATTCAGTACTTC CASSQGQGVENIQYF
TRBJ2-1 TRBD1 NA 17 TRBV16 TGTGCCAGCAGCCAATACCATCCGGGACAGGGGGGCGATGAGCAGTTCTTC CASSQYHPGQGGDEQFF
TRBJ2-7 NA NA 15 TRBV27 TGTGCCAGCGGCCGGGGGATTATTGGCTCCTACGAGCAGTACTTC CASGRGIIGSYEQYF
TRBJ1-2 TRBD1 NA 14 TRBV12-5 TGTGCTAGTGGCCCGGACAGGGGAGGCTATGGCTACACCTTC CASGPDRGGYGYTF
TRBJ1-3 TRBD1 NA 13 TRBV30 TGTGCCTGCTACAGGGGAGGGGTAAACACCATATATTTT CACYRGGVNTIYF
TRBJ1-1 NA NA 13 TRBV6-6 TGTGCCAGCAGTTACGAGAGGGACACTGAAGCTTTCTTT CASSYERDTEAFF
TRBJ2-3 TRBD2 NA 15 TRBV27 TGTGCCAGCAGTCTACAGGGGACTAGCGGATATACGCAGTATTTT CASSLQGTSGYTQYF
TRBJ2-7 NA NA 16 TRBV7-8 TGTGCCAGCAGCTTAGCGAGGGTCAGGGCTACCTACGAGCAGTACTTC CASSLARVRATYEQYF
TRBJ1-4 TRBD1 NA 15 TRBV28 TGTGCCAGCAGCGGGGCCGGGACAGCTAATGAAAAACTGTTTTTT CASSGAGTANEKLFF
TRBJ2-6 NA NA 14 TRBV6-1 TGTGCCAGCACCTACAGGGCTGGGGCCAACGTCCTGACTTTC CASTYRAGANVLTF
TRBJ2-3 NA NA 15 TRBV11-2 TGTGCCAGCAGCTTCTATTTAGGGGACACAGATACGCAGTATTTT CASSFYLGDTDTQYF
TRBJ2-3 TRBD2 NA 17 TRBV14 TGTGCCAGCAGCTATATTAGCGGGAGGGCTAGCACAGATACGCAGTATTTT CASSYISGRASTDTQYF
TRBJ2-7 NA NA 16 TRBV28 TGTGCCAGCACCCACCGGGCGGGACCGAGCTCCTACGAGCAGTACTTC CASTHRAGPSSYEQYF
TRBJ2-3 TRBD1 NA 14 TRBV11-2 TGTGCCAGCGGAGACAGGGGCCGGGGGGATACGCAGTATTTT CASGDRGRGDTQYF
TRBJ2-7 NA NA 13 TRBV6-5 TGTGCCAGCAGTTTCTTTCTCGGCGGGGAGCAGTACTTC CASSFFLGGEQYF
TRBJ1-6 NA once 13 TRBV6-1 TGTGCCAGCAGTGCCGCACAGAATTCACCCCTCCACTTT CASSAAQNSPLHF
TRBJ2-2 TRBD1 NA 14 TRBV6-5 TGTGCCAGCAGGAATACAGGGGGCCCCGGGGAGCTGTTTTTT CASRNTGGPGELFF
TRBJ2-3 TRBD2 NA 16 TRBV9 TGTGCCAGCAGCCCCGGGGGGACGGGCGGACTTCGAACGCAGTATTTT CASSPGGTGGLRTQYF
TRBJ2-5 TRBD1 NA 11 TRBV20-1 TGCAGTGCCCCACAGGGGGTAACCCAGTACTTC CSAPQGVTQYF
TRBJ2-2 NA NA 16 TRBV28 TGTGCCATCACCAACCAGGGTTACTCGAACACCGGGGAGCTGTTTTTT CAITNQGYSNTGELFF
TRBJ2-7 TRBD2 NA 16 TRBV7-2 TGTGCCAGCAGCCGACTAGCGGGAGGGAGCTCCTACGAGCAGTACTTC CASSRLAGGSSYEQYF
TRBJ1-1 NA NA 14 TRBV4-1 TGCGCCAGCAGCCAGGGGCCCGTGGACACTGAAGCTTTCTTT CASSQGPVDTEAFF
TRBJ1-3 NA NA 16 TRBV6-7 TGTGCCAGCAGTTACGCGATTGGTGCCTCTGGAAACACCATATATTTT CASSYAIGASGNTIYF
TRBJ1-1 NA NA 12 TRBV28 TGTGCCAGCAGGCCCGGGCTGACTGAAGCTTTCTTT CASRPGLTEAFF
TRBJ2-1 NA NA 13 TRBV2 TGTGCCAGCAGTAACGGACGGACGAATGAGCAGTTCTTC CASSNGRTNEQFF
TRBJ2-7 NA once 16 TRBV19 TGTGCCAGTAGTGCCCTCCGGCTAGCCGATAAGCACGAGCAGTACTTC CASSALRLADKHEQYF
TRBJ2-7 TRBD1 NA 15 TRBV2 TGTGCCAGCAGTGAAATGACAGGGACCCCCTACGAGCAGTACTTC CASSEMTGTPYEQYF
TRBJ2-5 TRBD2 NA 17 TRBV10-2 TGCGCCAGCAGTGAGCCCCCCGGACTAGCGGGCGGGGAGACCCAGTACTTC CASSEPPGLAGGETQYF
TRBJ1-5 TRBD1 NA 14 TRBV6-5 TGTGCCAGCAGTCCACCGGGACAGTCCCAGCCCCAGCATTTT CASSPPGQSQPQHF